A single sample is the source of the 26 T cell receptor beta chains below, sequenced in a study of response to subunit inactivated influenza vaccine. TCRdb processed the RT-PCR reads anew with MiXCR; each CDR3 protein has one entry. Among roughly 620,000 distinct CDR3 sequences listed, roughly 10% were seen once. The data were also submitted as part of a second study, on T cells expressing NK-cell markers. As that study records: As the method of synthesis, 5'RACE template switching with UMIs yielded TCR beta cDNA.

This specimen consisted of PBMCs from blood, obtained on the day of vaccination. The receptors derive from a man in his forties or fifties who received an inactivated influenza vaccine.

This clonotype was seen only a few times. V is TRBV7-2 and J is TRBJ2-3, with 8 bases that match TRBD2. There are 15 residues in the CDR3. Losses at the gene ends were 5 bases for V and 2 bases for J; bases not matched to a gene: 6. Germline assignment: CDR1 SGHTA and CDR2 FQGNSA. The CDR3 nucleotides are TGTGCCAGCAGCGCCCGGGGGGGCCACACAGATACGCAGTATTTT. Its translation: CASSARGGHTDTQYF.

The V gene is TRBV28, the J gene TRBJ1-1, with 10 bases fitting TRBD1. V dropped 6 bases and J dropped 5; count of bases not matched to a gene: 9. CDR3 size: 15 residues. Germline V CDR1 and CDR2: MDHEN, SYDVKM. The CDR3 loop reads CASRWTGGFRTEAFF. The CDR3 nucleotides are TGTGCCAGCAGGTGGACAGGGGGATTTAGGACTGAAGCTTTCTTT.

This clonotype has only a few counts. The chain recombines TRBV29-1 with TRBJ2-7, with D hard to call. Trimming removed 4 bases from V and 0 bases from J, with 7 bases in between. From germline, CDR1 is SQVTM and CDR2 ANQGSEA. This CDR3 region has 12 residues. CDR3 in DNA: TGCAGCGTTGCCAGGAGCTCCTACGAGCAGTACTTC. Protein sequence: CSVARSSYEQYF.

Only a few counts were recorded for this clonotype. This chain links TRBV9 with TRBJ1-5, with D unresolved. The CDR3 is made up of 12 amino acids. With 0 bases removed from V and 7 bases from J, the gap between germline ends came to 5 bases. Germline CDR1 reads SGDLS; CDR2 reads YYNGEE. DNA for the CDR3: TGTGCCAGCAGCGTAGTTAAACAGCCCCAGCATTTT. This sequence encodes CASSVVKQPQHF.

V is TRBV6-2 or TRBV6-3 and J is TRBJ2-7; unclear D gene. CDR1 MNHEY and CDR2 SVGEGT come from the germline V gene. Trimming removed 4 bases at V and 5 bases at J, with 12 bases between. The CDR3 contains 13 residues. The CDR3 DNA reads TGTGCCAGCAGTTTAGTTTGGACGGACGAGCAGTACTTC. It codes for CASSLVWTDEQYF.

The chain has TRBV28 and TRBJ1-2, with 9 bases identical to TRBD1. Germline V gives CDR1 MDHEN, CDR2 SYDVKM. The length of the CDR3 is 14 residues. The V gene end was trimmed by 5 bases and the J gene end by 7 bases; junction bases not matched to a gene: 8. The CDR3: CASSGPGQGPGYTF. Written as DNA, the CDR3 is TGTGCCAGCAGTGGGCCGGGACAGGGTCCTGGCTACACCTTC.

The CDR3 loop is CSASPNNYEQYF. The CDR3, as DNA: TGCAGTGCTAGTCCGAACAACTACGAGCAGTACTTC. The V and J genes are TRBV20-1 and TRBJ2-7; D gene ambiguous. CDR1 DFQATT and CDR2 SNEGSKA come from the germline V gene (reference sequence). V gave up 3 bases and J gave up 3 bases, with 9 bases separating them. This CDR3 is 12 amino acids long.

The chain combines TRBV12-3 or TRBV12-4 with TRBJ2-1, with D perhaps being TRBD1 or TRBD2 (5 bases each). V lost 2 bases, J lost 5 bases, and 13 bases lay in between. The CDR3 sequence is 15 residues long. As DNA, the CDR3 is TGTGCCAGCAGTTTATCGGCTAGGGGAGACAATGAGCAGTTCTTC. Protein: CASSLSARGDNEQFF.

V is TRBV6-5 and J is TRBJ2-3; 8 bases fit TRBD2. CDR1 and CDR2 from the germline V gene are MNHEY and SVGAGI. Trimming cost V 2 bases and J 5 bases; bases outside gene matches: 9. CDR3 length: 16 amino acids. In DNA, the CDR3 is TGTGCCAGCAGTTACGCCAGCGGGGGAAAAGGAGATACGCAGTATTTT. It yields the protein CASSYASGGKGDTQYF.

The table lists this clonotype with a few counts. The chain couples TRBV6-1 to TRBJ2-7, with 13 bases lining up with TRBD2. Losses at the gene ends were 7 bases for V and 2 bases for J; bases not matched to a gene: 5. Germline CDR1 MNHNS, CDR2 SASEGT. The CDR3 extends over 15 amino acids. This CDR3 is CASKTSGGGAYEQYF. Here the CDR3 DNA reads TGTGCCAGCAAAACTAGCGGGGGGGGAGCCTACGAGCAGTACTTC.

As for this clonotype: An end of the junction differs from the germline gene, which may be a read error. The V and J genes are TRBV6-1 and TRBJ2-2; 9 nucleotides match TRBD2. The CDR3 totals 14 residues. The germline gives CDR1 MNHNS, CDR2 SASEGT. As DNA, the CDR3 is TGTGCCAGCAGGAGCGGGAGGAACACCGGGGAGCTGTATTTT. It translates to CASRSGRNTGELYF.

This clonotype was observed a single time. V and J are TRBV7-2 and TRBJ2-2, with D perhaps TRBD2 (5 bases). The CDR3 runs to 15 residues. Germline V gene data show CDR1 as SGHTA and CDR2 as FQGNSA. Trimming cost V 3 bases and J 1 base, with 9 bases left between them. CDR3 residues: CASSFGEQNTGELFF. Here the CDR3 DNA reads TGTGCCAGCAGCTTTGGGGAGCAGAACACCGGGGAGCTGTTTTTT. Based on the CDR3 plus reference TRBV7-2 and TRBJ2-2, the full variable domain is GAGVSQSPSNKVTEKGKDVELRCDPISGHTALYWYRQSLGQGLEFLIYFQGNSAPDKSGLPSDRFSAERTGGSVSTLTIQRTQQEDSAVYLCASSFGEQNTGELFFGEGSRLTVL.

This chain connects TRBV29-1 to TRBJ2-3; either TRBD1 or TRBD2 may fit D (5 bases each). CDR3 length: 14 residues. Trimming removed 4 bases at V and 4 bases at J, with 15 bases between. CDR1 and CDR2 (germline): SQVTM, ANQGSEA. The CDR3 loop is CSVVWGSVPDTQYF. CDR3 DNA: TGCAGCGTTGTATGGGGGAGTGTCCCAGATACGCAGTATTTT.

This clonotype appeared a few times. J is TRBJ2-5 and V is TRBV5-1; D gene ambiguous. The CDR3 extends over 13 amino acids. Germline lookup yields CDR1 SGHRS and CDR2 YFSETQ. Trimming shortened V by 1 base and J by 5 bases, and 9 bases separated the two germline ends. CDR3: CASSLTALETQYF. CDR3 bases: TGCGCCAGCAGCTTGACCGCCCTGGAGACCCAGTACTTC.

This chain links TRBV6-1 with TRBJ2-7; no definite D call. The CDR3 covers 13 residues. From germline, CDR1 is MNHNS and CDR2 SASEGT. Trimming removed 8 bases at V and 3 bases at J, with 14 bases between. The CDR3 protein is CASRRADRYEQYF. Written as DNA, the CDR3 is TGTGCCAGCCGACGGGCCGACCGCTACGAGCAGTACTTC.

Many counts were recorded for this clonotype. The gene calls are TRBV4-3 and TRBJ2-7, with 7 bases fitting TRBD2. V gave up 3 bases and J gave up 4 bases; unmatched junction bases: 9. The CDR3 has 15 amino acids. Germline loops: CDR1 LGHNA, CDR2 YSLEER. The CDR3 region has the DNA TGCGCCAGCAGCCATTTGGGCGGGGGTATTTACGAGCAGTACTTC. The encoded protein is CASSHLGGGIYEQYF.

The chain recombines TRBV12-3 or TRBV12-4 with TRBJ1-1; TRBD1 aligns across 9 bases. The CDR3 is 12 amino acids. After removal of 3 bases from V and 12 bases from J, the junction contained 5 bases not matched to a gene. The DNA for the CDR3 is TGTGCCAGCAGTTTCCCCACAGGGGGCTCTTTCTTT. It codes for CASSFPTGGSFF.

This rearrangement joins TRBV20-1 to TRBJ2-1, with TRBD2 identical over 14 bases. The junction had 17 bases not matched to a gene; V was cut back by 1 base and J by 9 bases. Germline loops: CDR1 DFQATT, CDR2 SNEGSKA (reference sequence). This CDR3 comprises 19 residues. The CDR3, as DNA: TGCAGTGCTAGAGCTGGGACTAGCGGGGGCTTGGGCTGGTCGATTGAGCAGTTCTTC. As protein: CSARAGTSGGLGWSIEQFF.

This clonotype was seen more than once but under ten times. The chain links TRBV20-1 to TRBJ2-1; D is undetermined. The CDR3 covers 15 residues. The ends were cut back, 0 bases at V and 4 bases at J, with 13 bases in the middle. The germline V gene has CDR1 DFQATT and CDR2 SNEGSKA (reference sequence). The CDR3 DNA reads as TGCAGTGCTAGAGATGGGCTAGTCTCGTACAATGAGCAGTTCTTC. Its protein is CSARDGLVSYNEQFF.

The V and J genes are TRBV4-2 and TRBJ2-5, with 7 bases identical to TRBD2. In germline, CDR1 is LGHNA, CDR2 YNFKEQ. The trim removed 4 bases at V and 5 bases at J, leaving 10 bases unmatched. The CDR3 runs 15 residues. The CDR3 reads CASSPRHQGGETQYF. Here the CDR3 DNA reads TGTGCCAGCAGCCCCCGCCACCAGGGAGGGGAGACCCAGTACTTC.

This clonotype has only a few counts. J is TRBJ2-3 and V is TRBV5-1; TRBD2 aligns across 10 bases. Germline V gene lookup returns CDR1 SGHRS and CDR2 YFSETQ. This CDR3 contains 15 residues. With V trimmed by 0 bases and J by 5 bases, 3 bases remained unmatched. CDR3 DNA: TGCGCCAGCAGCTTGGATCCTAGCGGGGGAGATACGCAGTATTTT. Protein: CASSLDPSGGDTQYF. The entire variable domain, with the rest obtained from reference TRBV5-1 and TRBJ2-3, is as follows: KAGVTQTPRYLIKTRGQQVTLSCSPISGHRSVSWYQQTPGQGLQFLFEYFSETQRNKGNFPGRFSGRQFSNSRSEMNVSTLELGDSALYLCASSLDPSGGDTQYFGPGTRLTVL.

CDR3 amino acids: CASSVVYNEQFF. CDR3 nucleotides: TGTGCCAGCAGCGTAGTTTACAATGAGCAGTTCTTC. This chain joins TRBV9 and TRBJ2-1; D gene ambiguous. Germline V lookup: CDR1 SGDLS, CDR2 YYNGEE. Trimming removed 0 bases from V and 4 bases from J, with 2 bases in between. This CDR3 spans 12 amino acids. Combining the CDR3 with reference TRBV9 and TRBJ2-1 gives the whole variable domain DSGVTQTPKHLITATGQRVTLRCSPRSGDLSVYWYQQSLDQGLQFLIQYYNGEERAKGNILERFSAQQFPDLHSELNLSSLELGDSALYFCASSVVYNEQFFGPGTRLTVL.

The CDR3 loop reads CADGVRSQPQHF. The CDR3 bases are TGTGCCGACGGAGTCAGATCACAGCCCCAGCATTTT. The chain carries TRBV28 and TRBJ1-5; D gene ambiguous. This CDR3 contains 12 residues. V was clipped by 11 bases and J by 7 bases, with 15 bases between them. The V gene's germline CDR1 is MDHEN and CDR2 SYDVKM.

This clonotype was seen a handful of times. This chain connects TRBV12-3 or TRBV12-4 to TRBJ2-7, with TRBD2 as a possible D gene (6 bases). CDR3 size: 14 residues. The ends were cut back, 4 bases at V and 1 base at J, with 11 bases in the middle. In nucleotides, the CDR3 is TGTGCCAGCAGTTCCTCGGCGGGGTCCTACGAGCAGTACTTC. Translating gives CASSSSAGSYEQYF.

This clonotype turned up a few times. The chain recombines TRBV7-6 with TRBJ2-7; 9 bases fit TRBD2. Unmatched junction bases numbered 7, after V lost 3 bases and J lost 4 bases. The CDR3 covers 15 residues. Germline V gives CDR1 SGHVS, CDR2 FNYEAQ. The CDR3 bases are TGTGCCAGCAGCTTGGGGAGACTAGCGGCGTACGAGCAGTACTTC. Its translation: CASSLGRLAAYEQYF.

This clonotype has more than one count but fewer than ten. V gene TRBV3-1 combines with J gene TRBJ2-2; TRBD2 agrees at 15 bases. Trimming removed 2 bases from V and 0 bases from J; junction bases left unmatched: 10. CDR3 size: 21 residues. In germline, CDR1 is LGHDT, CDR2 YNNKEL (reference sequence). DNA of the CDR3: TGTGCCAGCAGCCAAAGTCTCCCGGGACTAGCGGGAGGAACGAACACCGGGGAGCTGTTTTTT. Its protein product is CASSQSLPGLAGGTNTGELFF.